The clone carrying this T cell receptor beta chain was found many times. Its antigen is undetermined. Calling Graves' hyperthyroidism stable meant ophthalmopathy did not progress within 18 months. Exclusions: uncontrolled infection, other autoimmune disease, pregnancy, lactation. Diagnostic assessment was based on clinical symptoms, serum thyroxine and TRAb, thyroid ultrasound and orbital computed tomography. The data originate from a study of T cells in Graves' hyperthyroidism and ophthalmopathy. Broader study findings: A 13 V-J signature model discriminated ophthalmopathy versus stable hyperthyroidism.

CDR3 length equals 15 residues. Trimming at V came to 10 bases and at J to 7 bases, leaving 17 bases not matched to a gene. Germline CDR1 and CDR2: SGHAT and FQNNGV. From RNA transcripts, TCR beta CDR3 regions were amplified. Researchers ran a first-round RT-PCR on the TCR CDR3 using the HTBI primer set. TCRdb used MiXCR to reprocess the multiplex PCR reads, holding one entry per CDR3 protein. Among some 440,000 distinct CDR3 sequences, 15% to 17% were seen once, and the ten largest hold less than 15%. This chain uses TRBV11-2 with TRBJ1-2; 8 bases are a match to TRBD1. The origin of this receptor is a young woman with Graves' hyperthyroidism. The source material was blood. The CDR3 DNA follows: TGTGCCACCAATTTGGGCAGGGGGCAAAGAGGTGGCTACACCTTC. It translates to CATNLGRGQRGGYTF.